This entry is about one TCR beta chain. The junction departs from the called germline gene at one end, perhaps through a read error. None of the patients had undergone any treatment ahead of thyroid surgery. The data stem from a study of metastatic and nonmetastatic thyroid tumors. Study at large: The study looked at repertoires side by side in blood and in tumor or nodule tissue from malignant and benign thyroid patients.

In the original workflow: In papillary thyroid cancer, a distant-metastasis classifier was built using CDR3 differences across clinicopathological groups. TCRdb redid the clone calls on the PCR reads using MiXCR. TCRdb's processing, not the authors', yielded these V and J calls. This repertoire shows about 59,000 clones, around 15% found once; its top ten account for less than 9.5%. Germline CDR1 is KGHDR and CDR2 is SFDVKD. This CDR3 has 14 amino acids. The receptor comes from a male donor with papillary thyroid cancer or a benign thyroid nodule (not recorded which). Some clones in this sample may be carry-over from other donors' samples. The sequenced material came from blood. The chain uses TRBV24-1 and TRBJ2-7, with 8 bases matching TRBD1. CDR3 in amino acids: CVTSDGQGPYEQYF. The CDR3 DNA follows: TGTGTCACCAGTGATGGACAGGGTCCCTACGAGCAGTACTTC.